Below, 20 T cell receptor beta chains from the same sample are listed, as sequenced in a study of radiation and T cells in renal cell carcinoma. Time point meaning: baseline pretreatment blood. The treatment: 15 Gy SBRT to primary tumor, nephrectomy 4 weeks later. This table comes from immunoSEQ multiplex PCR, and its TCRdb copy is limited to in-frame clones, with some not included. The sample includes 130,000 or so clones, over 75% of them seen just once. The input for sequencing was blood, taken from a patient whose treatment included radiotherapy and nephrectomy. The source is a woman between 45 and 60 years old with renal cell carcinoma.

The chain uses TRBV2 and TRBJ2-7; D gene uncertain. Germline CDR1 SNHLY, CDR2 FYNNEI. V was cut by 6 bases and J by 3 bases, with 9 bases left in between. CDR3 length equals 12 residues. DNA of the CDR3: TGTGCCAGCAGCTACCTAATCTACGAGCAGTACTTC. Translated, it gives CASSYLIYEQYF. Full variable domain (remainder filled in from reference TRBV2 and TRBJ2-7): EPEVTQTPSHQVTQMGQEVILRCVPISNHLYFYWYRQILGQKVEFLVSFYNNEISEKSEIFDDQFSVERPDGSNFTLKIRSTKLEDSAMYFCASSYLIYEQYFGPGTRLTVT.

The V and J genes are TRBV18 and TRBJ1-1, with 10 bases fitting TRBD1. Germline-derived CDR1 and CDR2 are KGHSH and LQKENI. There are 15 residues in the CDR3. The J segment lost 1 base and the V segment lost 4 bases, leaving 3 bases of the junction unmatched. The CDR3 here is CASSRGQGSNTEAFF. CDR3 nucleotide sequence: TGTGCCAGCTCACGGGGACAGGGGTCGAACACTGAAGCTTTCTTT.

This clone has only a few counts. This chain joins TRBV10-2 and TRBJ1-1; maybe TRBD1 (5 bases). The CDR3 is 13 residues long. Between the trimmed V and J ends, which lost 7 bases and 7 bases, there was a span of 16 bases. Germline CDR1 is WSHSY and CDR2 is SAAADI. CDR3 nucleotide sequence: TGCGCCAGCACGGAAGGGACTCCTAATGAAGCTTTCTTT. Amino acids: CASTEGTPNEAFF.

The rearrangement links TRBV11-2 to TRBJ2-5, with 9 bases that match TRBD2. Germline-derived CDR1 and CDR2 are SGHAT and FQNNGV. With V trimmed by 4 bases and J by 6 bases, 9 bases remained unmatched. This CDR3 is 15 amino acids long. CDR3 region: CASSSLAGYTKTQYF. CDR3 nucleotide sequence: TGTGCCAGCAGCTCGCTAGCGGGGTATACAAAGACCCAGTACTTC.

The chain employs TRBV5-4 and TRBJ2-7; TRBD1 might be the D (7 bases). There are 15 residues in the CDR3. V lost 0 bases, J lost 0 bases, and 10 bases lay in between. CDR1 is SGHNT and CDR2 is YYREEE in the germline V gene (reference sequence). The CDR3 DNA is TGTGCCAGCAGCTTGGGGGGGGACAGCTCCTACGAGCAGTACTTC. Amino acid sequence: CASSLGGDSSYEQYF.

This clone has a handful of counts. The chain couples TRBV6-1 to TRBJ1-6; a weak D match, TRBD1 (5 bases). Trimming cost V 0 bases and J 10 bases, with 13 bases left between them. Germline V gene sequence: CDR1 MNHNS, CDR2 SASEGT. The length of the CDR3 is 15 residues. The CDR3 loop is CASSEALEPGSPLHF. The CDR3, as DNA: TGTGCCAGCAGTGAAGCGCTAGAGCCAGGGTCACCCCTCCACTTT.

The chain uses TRBV6-5 and TRBJ2-7; no clear D. Germline-derived CDR1 and CDR2 are MNHEY and SVGAGI. With 2 bases removed from V and 3 bases from J, the gap between germline ends came to 8 bases. The CDR3 is 13 residues long. The CDR3 DNA reads as TGTGCCAGCAGTTACAACTATGGCTACGAGCAGTACTTC. Translated, it gives CASSYNYGYEQYF.

The rearrangement joins TRBV2 to TRBJ1-6; no reliable D call. The CDR3 has 13 residues. Trimming took 4 bases from V and 2 from J, leaving 3 bases between them. Germline V lookup: CDR1 SNHLY, CDR2 FYNNEI. The CDR3: CASSVTYNSPLHF. CDR3 nucleotides: TGTGCCAGCAGTGTGACCTATAATTCACCCCTCCACTTT. Looking up the rest from reference TRBV2 and TRBJ1-6 gives the full variable domain: EPEVTQTPSHQVTQMGQEVILRCVPISNHLYFYWYRQILGQKVEFLVSFYNNEISEKSEIFDDQFSVERPDGSNFTLKIRSTKLEDSAMYFCASSVTYNSPLHFGNGTRLTVT.

This clone has just one count. This rearrangement joins TRBV7-9 to TRBJ2-7; no clear D. This CDR3 has 14 amino acids. V was clipped by 3 bases and J by 1 base, with 10 bases between them. In germline, CDR1 is SEHNR, CDR2 FQNEAQ (reference sequence). The CDR3 nucleotides are TGTGCCAGCAGCTTGGGTAGGGAATCCTACGAGCAGTACTTC. Translated: CASSLGRESYEQYF.

V usage is TRBV7-8 and J usage is TRBJ2-3; D is perhaps TRBD1 (5 bases). Trimming pared 5 bases from V and 7 bases from J, leaving 19 bases between. The CDR3 extends over 15 amino acids. Germline assignment: CDR1 SGHVS and CDR2 FQNEAQ. The CDR3 sequence is CASSPTNSPGNTQYF. CDR3 sequence (DNA): TGTGCCAGCAGCCCTACGAACAGTCCAGGGAATACGCAGTATTTT.

The chain links TRBV7-8 to TRBJ2-7, with 9 bases aligning to TRBD1. The CDR3 runs to 19 residues. Unmatched junction bases numbered 19, after V lost 5 bases and J lost 2 bases. CDR1 is SGHVS, CDR2 FQNEAQ, per germline. The CDR3 DNA is TGTGCCAGCAGCCGCGCTAGAGCCAGCCGGGACAGGGTCCCCTACGAGCAGTACTTC. Protein: CASSRARASRDRVPYEQYF.

This chain links TRBV7-2 with TRBJ2-6; D is unclear. Germline CDR1 SGHTA, CDR2 FQGNSA. CDR3 length: 16 amino acids. V shed 3 bases and J shed 1 base, with 10 bases lying between them. The CDR3 coding sequence is TGTGCCAGCAGCTTCTCTAAGTATTCTGGGGCCAACGTCCTGACTTTC. Translating gives CASSFSKYSGANVLTF.

This clone was seen more than once but under ten times. The rearrangement joins TRBV5-4 to TRBJ1-6, with unresolved D. Between the trimmed V and J ends, which lost 0 bases and 15 bases, there was a span of 7 bases. Germline CDR1 reads SGHNT; CDR2 reads YYREEE (reference sequence). This CDR3 comprises 11 residues. The CDR3 region is CASSLGPLLHF. The CDR3 bases are TGTGCCAGCAGCTTGGGGCCACTCCTCCACTTT.

This clone was counted between two and nine times. The rearrangement links TRBV2 to TRBJ1-6; no firm D call. Germline CDR1 is SNHLY and CDR2 is FYNNEI. This CDR3 region has 14 residues. V was pared by 8 bases and J by 5 bases, with 13 bases between. CDR3 DNA: TGTGCCAGCTCCACCAAACGGAATAATTCACCCCTCCACTTT. Translated, it gives CASSTKRNNSPLHF.

The chain combines TRBV4-2 with TRBJ2-5, with unresolved D. Looked up from germline, CDR1 is LGHNA and CDR2 is YNFKEQ. The CDR3 is 15 residues long. The germline V and J ends were trimmed by 4 bases and 2 bases, with 14 bases remaining between them. The CDR3 nucleotides read TGTGCCAGCAGCCCGAGAGGCCGTATACAAGAGACCCAGTACTTC. Amino acids: CASSPRGRIQETQYF.

The rearrangement joins TRBV6-1 to TRBJ2-2; 8 nucleotides line up with TRBD1. The junction had 5 bases not matched to a gene; V was cut back by 7 bases and J by 1 base. This CDR3 contains 15 residues. Germline V gene lookup returns CDR1 MNHNS and CDR2 SASEGT. The CDR3 protein is CASTKGTGNTGELFF. The DNA for the CDR3 is TGTGCCAGCACAAAAGGGACAGGGAACACCGGGGAGCTGTTTTTT.

This rearrangement joins TRBV2 to TRBJ2-7, with D maybe TRBD1 (6 bases). This CDR3 comprises 14 residues. The germline gives CDR1 SNHLY, CDR2 FYNNEI. Trimming stripped 3 bases from V and 0 bases from J, with 9 bases between. In nucleotides, the CDR3 is TGTGCCAGCAGTGATAGGACAGCCTCCTACGAGCAGTACTTC. Translating gives CASSDRTASYEQYF.

The genes are TRBV18 and TRBJ1-2; D gene unclear. V was cut by 2 bases and J by 8 bases, with 12 bases left in between. The CDR3 contains 13 residues. Looked up from germline, CDR1 is KGHSH and CDR2 is LQKENI. The chain's CDR3 is CASSPLGLQGYTF. CDR3 bases: TGTGCCAGCTCACCATTGGGGTTGCAGGGCTACACCTTC.

This chain connects TRBV13 to TRBJ2-3; TRBD1 matches 7 bases. The junction had 5 bases not matched to a gene; V was cut back by 5 bases and J by 0 bases. The CDR3 contains 15 residues. Germline CDR1 reads PRHDT; CDR2 reads FYEKMQ (reference sequence). The CDR3 loop reads CASSPRQGSTDTQYF. CDR3 coding DNA: TGTGCCAGCAGCCCCCGACAGGGAAGCACAGATACGCAGTATTTT.

V is TRBV7-3 and J is TRBJ1-1; 7 bases align to TRBD1. Germline CDR1 reads SGHTA; CDR2 reads FQGTGA. The CDR3 totals 15 residues. V shed 3 bases, J shed 5 bases, and the junction held 9 bases outside the gene matches. CDR3 sequence reads: CASSFQGGIGTEAFF. In DNA form, the CDR3 reads TGTGCCAGCAGCTTCCAAGGGGGCATAGGGACTGAAGCTTTCTTT. The whole variable domain, filled in from reference TRBV7-3 and TRBJ1-1, reads GAGVSQTPSNKVTEKGKYVELRCDPISGHTALYWYRQSLGQGPEFLIYFQGTGAADDSGLPNDRFFAVRPEGSVSTLKIQRTERGDSAVYLCASSFQGGIGTEAFFGQGTRLTVV.